What follows are 12 T cell receptor beta chains derived from one specimen sequenced in a study of blood T cell repertoires in COVID-19. Assay: immunoSEQ multiplex PCR; the TCRdb copy retains only in-frame clones and omits some. The data show approximately 300,000 clones, with 85% seen just once and 1.5% to 2% held by the top ten. Specimen: PBMCs or T cells enriched from blood (not recorded which). The receptor set was obtained from a young woman who had been exposed to COVID-19.

The chain couples TRBV27 to TRBJ2-3; the match to TRBD2 covers 10 bases. The germline gives CDR1 MNHEY, CDR2 SMNVEV (reference sequence). V trimming: 5 bases; J trimming: 3 bases; junction bases outside the gene matches: 5. This CDR3 region has 15 residues. The CDR3, as DNA: TGTGCCAGCAGTCCGTGGACTAGCGGAACAGATACGCAGTATTTT. Amino acids: CASSPWTSGTDTQYF.

The chain joins TRBV7-2 to TRBJ2-2; 7 bases are a match to TRBD2. The CDR3 has 14 residues. The V gene's germline CDR1 is SGHTA and CDR2 FQGNSA. The junction had 5 bases not matched to a gene; V was cut back by 8 bases and J by 2 bases. Here the CDR3 reads CASGRGRNTGELFF. The CDR3 DNA reads as TGTGCCAGCGGTCGCGGGAGAAACACCGGGGAGCTGTTTTTT.

The chain has TRBV7-8 and TRBJ2-7; 9 bases align to TRBD1. The CDR3 is made up of 13 amino acids. Looked up from germline, CDR1 is SGHVS and CDR2 is FQNEAQ. V lost 6 bases and J lost 3; bases outside the gene matches: 3. The CDR3 DNA reads as TGTGCCAGCAGATTGACAGGGGGCTACGAGCAGTACTTC. It is translated as CASRLTGGYEQYF.

The gene calls are TRBV28 and TRBJ1-2; D call uncertain. This CDR3 comprises 13 residues. CDR1 and CDR2 (germline): MDHEN, SYDVKM. The DNA for the CDR3 is TGTGCTTGGGCGAACGGGAGTCCCTATGGCTACACCTTC. Translation gives CAWANGSPYGYTF.

The V and J genes are TRBV9 and TRBJ2-2; D remains unclear. This CDR3 has 15 amino acids. V lost 0 bases to trimming and J lost 7 bases, with 13 bases between them. CDR1 is SGDLS and CDR2 is YYNGEE in the germline V gene. The CDR3 sequence is CASSVDSGGNGELFF. In DNA form, the CDR3 reads TGTGCCAGCAGCGTAGATAGTGGTGGTAACGGGGAGCTGTTTTTT.

The rearrangement uses TRBV7-2 and TRBJ1-2, with D tentatively TRBD1 (6 bases). The CDR3 is 16 amino acids. Germline CDR1 SGHTA, CDR2 FQGNSA. V was shortened by 5 bases and J by 4 bases, with 20 bases between the two germline ends. The CDR3 loop is CASSPRVQGRRYGYTF. Written as DNA, the CDR3 is TGTGCCAGCAGCCCTAGAGTGCAGGGGCGACGCTATGGCTACACCTTC. Drawing the rest from reference TRBV7-2 and TRBJ1-2, the complete variable domain is GAGVSQSPSNKVTEKGKDVELRCDPISGHTALYWYRQSLGQGLEFLIYFQGNSAPDKSGLPSDRFSAERTGGSVSTLTIQRTQQEDSAVYLCASSPRVQGRRYGYTFGSGTRLTVV.

The rearrangement joins TRBV5-1 to TRBJ1-5; D may be TRBD1 (6 bases). CDR3 size: 13 residues. Trimming stripped 0 bases from V and 6 bases from J, with 7 bases between. Germline V gene data show CDR1 as SGHRS and CDR2 as YFSETQ. CDR3 protein: CASSLVGGQPQHF. In DNA, the CDR3 is TGCGCCAGCAGCTTGGTAGGGGGTCAGCCCCAGCATTTT.

This chain connects TRBV18 to TRBJ1-4; D not resolved. Trimming left V 4 bases short and J 5 bases short, with 5 bases between. The germline V gene has CDR1 KGHSH and CDR2 LQKENI. There are 12 residues in the CDR3. CDR3 DNA: TGTGCCAGCTCACGGCAGAATGAAAAACTGTTTTTT. Translating gives CASSRQNEKLFF.

This clone was observed a handful of times. The chain employs TRBV11-2 and TRBJ2-1, with D perhaps matching TRBD1 (5 bases). CDR1 is SGHAT, CDR2 FQNNGV, per germline. This CDR3 contains 15 residues. The V gene lost 2 bases and the J gene lost 10 bases, with 18 bases spanning the gap. As DNA, the CDR3 is TGTGCCAGCAGCTTATCTCAGGGAACTTTACACGAGCAGTTCTTC. Amino acids: CASSLSQGTLHEQFF.

The gene calls are TRBV2 and TRBJ1-2; 8 positions match TRBD1. CDR3 length: 13 amino acids. The V and J ends lost 6 bases and 7 bases, in that order; junction bases with no gene match: 7. Germline-derived CDR1 and CDR2 are SNHLY and FYNNEI. Written as DNA, the CDR3 is TGTGCCAGCAGGTTGGACAGGGAATTTGGCTACACCTTC. It codes for CASRLDREFGYTF.

The chain uses TRBV30 and TRBJ2-7; D is possibly TRBD1 (6 bases). V was shortened by 0 bases and J by 2 bases, with 11 bases between the two germline ends. Germline-derived CDR1 and CDR2 are GTSNPN and SVGIG (reference sequence). This CDR3 comprises 14 residues. In nucleotides, the CDR3 is TGTGCCTGGAGTGTGGTCGAGGGGGCCTACGAGCAGTACTTC. Protein sequence: CAWSVVEGAYEQYF.

V is TRBV5-1 and J is TRBJ1-3; no reliable D call. CDR3 length: 16 residues. V lost 3 bases, J lost 1 base, and 14 bases lay in between. The germline gives CDR1 SGHRS, CDR2 YFSETQ. This CDR3 is CASSYGQQLSGNTIYF. The CDR3 nucleotides read TGCGCCAGCAGCTATGGGCAACAGCTGTCTGGAAACACCATATATTTT.